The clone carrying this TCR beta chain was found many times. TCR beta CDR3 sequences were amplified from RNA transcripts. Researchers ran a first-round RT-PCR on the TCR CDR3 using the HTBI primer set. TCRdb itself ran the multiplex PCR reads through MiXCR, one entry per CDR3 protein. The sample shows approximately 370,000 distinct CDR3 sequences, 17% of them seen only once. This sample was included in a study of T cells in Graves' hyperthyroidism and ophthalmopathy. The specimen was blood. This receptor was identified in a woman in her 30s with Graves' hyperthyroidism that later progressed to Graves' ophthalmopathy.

The CDR3 sequence: CASSEPGGEVGREAFF. CDR3 bases: TGTGCCAGCAGTGAGCCCGGGGGCGAGGTCGGGAGAGAAGCTTTCTTT. The rearrangement uses TRBV28 and TRBJ1-1, with TRBD1 as a possible D gene (6 bases). Germline values: CDR1 MDHEN, CDR2 SYDVKM. The V end was cut by 5 bases, the J end by 8 bases, with 24 bases between. The CDR3 runs 16 residues.